Listed here are 8 T cell receptor beta chains from one sample, sequenced in a study of CD8 T cells in Susac syndrome. When the RNA was reverse transcribed, random hexamers were used with an input of roughly 0.45 to 1 ug. TCRdb ran MiXCR on the immunoSEQ multiplex PCR reads and lists one entry per CDR3 protein. This sample has about 280,000 distinct CDR3 sequences; roughly 84% occur once, and the top ten carry over 0.1%. Material for sequencing was CD8+ T cells from PBMCs. All receptors derive from a human donor with multiple sclerosis.

The chain recombines TRBV7-9 with TRBJ2-7; 10 bases agree with TRBD2. V dropped 4 bases and J dropped 8; count of bases not matched to a gene: 11. CDR1 SEHNR and CDR2 FQNEAQ come from the germline V gene (reference sequence). The CDR3 sequence is 15 residues long. As DNA, the CDR3 is TGTGCCAGCAGCTCCGGGACTAGCGTCGGGGGCAAGCAGTACTTC. Protein sequence: CASSSGTSVGGKQYF.

V usage is TRBV10-1 and J usage is TRBJ2-2; D uncertain. V was shortened by 3 bases and J by 2 bases, with 4 bases between the two germline ends. The CDR3 runs 13 residues. Looked up from germline, CDR1 is WNHNN and CDR2 is SYGVQD (reference sequence). CDR3 sequence: CASSEFNTGELFF. The CDR3 DNA reads as TGCGCCAGCAGTGAATTTAACACCGGGGAGCTGTTTTTT.

J is TRBJ1-5 and V is TRBV29-1; possibly TRBD1 for D (5 bases). Germline assignment: CDR1 SQVTM and CDR2 ANQGSEA. Trimming pared 4 bases from V and 4 bases from J, leaving 8 bases between. The CDR3 has 12 residues. CDR3 DNA sequence: TGCAGCGTTGGAGGGGAAAATCAGCCCCAGCATTTT. This translates into CSVGGENQPQHF.

This chain's CDR3 is CASSFPPEGRTRGTGELFF. Written as DNA, the CDR3 is TGTGCCAGCAGCTTTCCACCTGAAGGACGGACTCGAGGCACCGGGGAGCTGTTTTTT. The chain recombines TRBV7-6 with TRBJ2-2; tentatively, D is TRBD2 (5 bases). Trimming left V 3 bases short and J 4 bases short, with 24 bases between. The CDR3 contains 19 residues. Per germline, CDR1 SGHVS and CDR2 FNYEAQ.

This clonotype was seen a few times. The rearrangement joins TRBV27 to TRBJ2-1; TRBD2 might be the D (7 bases). V lost 7 bases and J lost 2, with 15 bases in between. Germline V gives CDR1 MNHEY, CDR2 SMNVEV (reference sequence). This CDR3 spans 15 amino acids. CDR3 residues: CASTEGGGAYNEQFF. CDR3 DNA sequence: TGTGCCAGCACCGAAGGGGGGGGCGCCTACAATGAGCAGTTCTTC.

The chain joins TRBV20-1 to TRBJ2-1, with D possibly being TRBD1 or TRBD2 (6 bases each). The CDR3 covers 12 residues. Germline loops: CDR1 DFQATT, CDR2 SNEGSKA (reference sequence). V was cut by 8 bases and J by 7 bases, with 15 bases left in between. CDR3 sequence: CSQGREGNEQFF. The CDR3 nucleotides read TGCAGTCAGGGGCGGGAAGGGAATGAGCAGTTCTTC.

The table lists this clonotype with a count of one. The chain has TRBV14 and TRBJ1-2; 7 bases are shared with TRBD1. V lost 4 bases to trimming and J lost 7 bases; unmatched junction nucleotides: 9. The CDR3 length is 14 residues. Looked up from germline, CDR1 is SGHDN and CDR2 is FVKESK. The CDR3 is CASSRRQGRGGYTF. The CDR3 DNA reads TGTGCCAGCAGCCGGAGACAGGGAAGAGGTGGCTACACCTTC.

The J gene is TRBJ2-1, the V gene TRBV30; D gene uncertain. CDR3 length: 12 amino acids. CDR1 GTSNPN and CDR2 SVGIG come from the germline V gene (reference sequence). Trimming took off 5 bases at V and 5 bases at J, with 10 bases between the two ends. The CDR3 DNA reads TGTGCCTGGGTTGGCGCAGACAATGAGCAGTTCTTC. The encoded protein is CAWVGADNEQFF.